A single T cell receptor (beta chain) is shown here with its context. Profiled with immunoSEQ multiplex PCR; TCRdb holds only in-frame clones, not every one. The data contain around 63,000 clones, approximately 92% of them singletons. This sample was taken from a study of T cell changes during pregnancy in multiple sclerosis. The germline V and J ends were trimmed by 3 bases and 4 bases, with 9 bases remaining between them. The CDR3 length is 13 residues. CDR1 and CDR2 (germline): MNHEY, SMNVEV (reference sequence). The chain is built from TRBV27 and TRBJ1-1, with D unresolved. This receptor was obtained from a female donor in good health, enrolled as a control in a pregnancy study. The sample in question was CD8+ T cells from peripheral blood mononuclear cells, obtained in the third trimester of pregnancy. CDR3 bases: TGTGCCAGCAGTTTGAGCGGGAGCACTGAAGCTTTCTTT. Translating it yields CASSLSGSTEAFF.